These 10 T cell receptor beta chains came from one sample sequenced in a study of CD8+CD57+ T cells in acquired aplastic anemia. CDR3 and TCR beta VDJ profiling relied on a genomic DNA template. TCRdb reprocessed the reads with MiXCR, giving one entry per CDR3 protein. The sample records 150,000 or so distinct CDR3 sequences, around 60% being singletons. Sequencing was done on a sample of sorted CD4+, CD8+, or CD8+CD57+ T cells (not recorded which) from PBMCs. Receptors originate from a human donor in good health.

This clonotype came up many times. The rearrangement links TRBV4-3 to TRBJ2-3; TRBD2 matches at 9 bases. Germline V gene lookup returns CDR1 LGHNA and CDR2 YSLEER. Trimming removed 1 base from V and 7 bases from J; junction bases left unmatched: 6. This CDR3 spans 15 amino acids. CDR3 nucleotides: TGCGCCAGCAGCCAAGCCCGACTAGCGGAGAATACGCAGTATTTT. Protein sequence: CASSQARLAENTQYF.

The rearrangement links TRBV20-1 to TRBJ1-1; TRBD1 is a possible D gene (6 bases). The V end was cut by 0 bases, the J end by 0 bases, with 8 bases between. The CDR3 length is 14 residues. Germline CDR1 and CDR2: DFQATT and SNEGSKA (reference sequence). CDR3 bases: TGCAGTGCTAGAGAGGACAGCATGAACACTGAAGCTTTCTTT. Translation: CSAREDSMNTEAFF.

This clonotype showed up just a few times. DNA for the CDR3: TGTGCCAGCAGTGACGGGGACACCCAAGAGACCCAGTACTTC. Residues: CASSDGDTQETQYF. This chain joins TRBV6-4 and TRBJ2-5, with D possibly matching TRBD1 (6 bases). CDR1 is MRHNA and CDR2 is SNTAGT in the germline V gene. There are 14 residues in the CDR3. V was shortened by 2 bases and J by 1 base, with 8 bases between the two germline ends.

CDR3: CASSVNTNYGYTF. The CDR3 DNA follows: TGTGCCAGCAGTGTTAACACAAACTATGGCTACACCTTC. The chain carries TRBV2 and TRBJ1-2, with D uncertain. Germline V gene data show CDR1 as SNHLY and CDR2 as FYNNEI. The CDR3 contains 13 residues. Trimming shortened V by 4 bases and J by 2 bases, and 8 bases separated the two germline ends.

As to this clonotype: One end of the junction does not line up with germline, which may come from a read error. The chain has TRBV28 and TRBJ2-1; no reliable D call. Per the germline V gene, CDR1 is MDHEN and CDR2 is SYDVKM. The CDR3 has 10 residues. The CDR3 coding sequence is TGTGCCGGCAGCCCCCCCCAGCAGTTCTTC. This gives the protein CAGSPPQQFF.

The chain links TRBV24-1 to TRBJ2-7; TRBD1 agrees at 8 bases. CDR1 KGHDR and CDR2 SFDVKD come from the germline V gene. After removal of 3 bases from V and 5 bases from J, the junction contained 8 bases not matched to a gene. The CDR3 is 15 residues long. The CDR3 nucleotides read TGTGCCACCAGTGATCGGAGGACAGGGATTGACGAGCAGTACTTC. This sequence encodes CATSDRRTGIDEQYF.

The chain couples TRBV2 to TRBJ1-1, with TRBD1 as a possible D gene (6 bases). The CDR3 extends over 15 amino acids. Trimming removed 0 bases at V and 10 bases at J, with 18 bases between. From germline, CDR1 is SNHLY and CDR2 FYNNEI. In DNA, the CDR3 is TGTGCCAGCAGTGAAGCAACAGGGTTCTCAGCTGGAGCTTTCTTT. Its translation: CASSEATGFSAGAFF.

This clonotype occurred a few times. The V call is TRBV24-1, the J call TRBJ2-3; D not resolved. The CDR3 covers 13 residues. The V gene lost 4 bases and the J gene lost 5 bases, with 9 bases spanning the gap. The germline CDR1 and CDR2 sequences are KGHDR and SFDVKD. In DNA, the CDR3 is TGTGCCACCAGTGACTCAACCGAAGATACGCAGTATTTT. It specifies CATSDSTEDTQYF.

The rearrangement joins TRBV7-2 to TRBJ1-5; no definite D call. The V end lost 2 bases, the J end lost 5 bases, and 7 bases lay between the germline ends. CDR1 is SGHTA and CDR2 is FQGNSA in the germline V gene. The CDR3 totals 13 residues. The CDR3, as DNA: TGTGCCAGCAGCTTATGGGAGGATCAGCCCCAGCATTTT. Its translation: CASSLWEDQPQHF.

To note about this clonotype: One end of the junction fails to match germline, which may point to a read error. The gene calls are TRBV20-1 and TRBJ2-7, with D possibly matching TRBD2 (5 bases). Germline-derived CDR1 and CDR2 are DFQATT and SNEGSKA (reference sequence). CDR3 length equals 12 residues. The CDR3 sequence is CSVIVNDYERYF. CDR3 in DNA: TGCAGTGTGATCGTTAACGACTACGAGCGGTACTTC.